This TCR beta chain was sequenced for a study of blood T cells in healthy people across ages. A second PCR of 7 to 11 cycles used a sample-barcoded 5' primer and a J-beta primer mix. TCRdb reprocessed the 5' RACE reads via MiXCR and lists one record per CDR3 protein. The table includes about 1.4 million distinct CDR3 sequences, 55% to 75% detected once. This CDR3 region has 17 residues. In germline, CDR1 is MGHRA, CDR2 YSYEKL. V was pared by 2 bases and J by 4 bases, with 8 bases of the junction left unmatched. The source is a man younger than 35 in good health. The chain is built from TRBV4-1 and TRBJ2-5, with 12 bases lining up with TRBD2. The sample taken for sequencing was blood. The CDR3 DNA follows: TGCGCCAGCAGCCAACACTCACTAGCGGGGGGAGGAGAGACCCAGTACTTC. Translated: CASSQHSLAGGGETQYF.